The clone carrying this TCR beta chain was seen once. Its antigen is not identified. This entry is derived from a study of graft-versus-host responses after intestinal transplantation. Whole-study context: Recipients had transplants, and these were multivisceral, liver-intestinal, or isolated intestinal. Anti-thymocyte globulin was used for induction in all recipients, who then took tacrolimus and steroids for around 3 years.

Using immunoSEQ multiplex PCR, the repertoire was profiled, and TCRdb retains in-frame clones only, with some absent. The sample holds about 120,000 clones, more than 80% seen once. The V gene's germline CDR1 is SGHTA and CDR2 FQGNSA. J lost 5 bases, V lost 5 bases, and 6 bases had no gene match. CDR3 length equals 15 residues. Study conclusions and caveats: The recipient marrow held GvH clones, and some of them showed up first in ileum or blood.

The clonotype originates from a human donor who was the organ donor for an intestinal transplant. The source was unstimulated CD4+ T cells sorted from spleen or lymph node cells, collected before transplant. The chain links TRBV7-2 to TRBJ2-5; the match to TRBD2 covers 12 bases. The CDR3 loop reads CASSPPGLAGETQYF. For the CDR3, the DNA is TGTGCCAGCAGCCCACCGGGACTAGCGGGCGAGACCCAGTACTTC.